The 2 T cell receptor beta chains below all came from one sample that was sequenced in a study of CD8+ T cells in alopecia areata. Sequencing relied on a cDNA template that was reverse transcribed from extracted RNA. This table comes from immunoSEQ multiplex PCR, and its TCRdb copy is limited to in-frame clones, with some not included. The sample consists of about 180,000 clones, 51% of them appearing once. Treatment of the sample: oral pan-JAK inhibitor, 5-10 mg twice daily. Sequenced here: CD8+ T cells sorted from blood, sampled around week 54, from a patient treated with tofacitinib. These receptor sequences come from a human donor with alopecia areata.

The J gene is TRBJ2-5, the V gene TRBV7-9; D perhaps matches TRBD1 (6 bases). The V gene's germline CDR1 is SEHNR and CDR2 FQNEAQ (reference sequence). Trimming took 5 bases from V and 2 from J, leaving 15 bases between them. This CDR3 has 15 amino acids. CDR3 residues: CASSIKGQTQETQYF. Written as DNA, the CDR3 is TGTGCCAGCAGCATAAAAGGACAGACACAAGAGACCCAGTACTTC.

The gene calls are TRBV6-6 and TRBJ1-1; D uncertain. Germline lookup yields CDR1 MNHNY and CDR2 SVGAGI (reference sequence). V gave up 6 bases and J gave up 5 bases, with 13 bases separating them. The CDR3 contains 13 residues. The CDR3 loop is CASSRGRETEAFF. DNA of the CDR3: TGTGCCAGCAGCCGCGGACGTGAGACTGAAGCTTTCTTT.